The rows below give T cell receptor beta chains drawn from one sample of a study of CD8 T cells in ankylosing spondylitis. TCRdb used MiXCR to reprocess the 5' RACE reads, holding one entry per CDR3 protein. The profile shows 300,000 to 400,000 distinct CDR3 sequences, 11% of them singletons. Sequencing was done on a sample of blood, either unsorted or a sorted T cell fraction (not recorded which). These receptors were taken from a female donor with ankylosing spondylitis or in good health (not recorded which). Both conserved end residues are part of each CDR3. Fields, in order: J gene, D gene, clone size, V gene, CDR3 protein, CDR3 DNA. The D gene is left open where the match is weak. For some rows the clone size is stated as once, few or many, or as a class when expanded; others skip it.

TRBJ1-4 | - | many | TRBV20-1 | CSARRPGGEKLFF | TGCAGTGCTCGCCGACCCGGGGGTGAAAAACTGTTTTTT
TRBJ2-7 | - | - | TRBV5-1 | CASRLRVSDEQYF | TGCGCCAGCAGGTTGAGGGTAAGCGACGAGCAGTACTTC
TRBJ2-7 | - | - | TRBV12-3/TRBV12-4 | CASSLSGFYEQYF | TGTGCCAGCAGTTTATCAGGGTTCTACGAGCAGTACTTC
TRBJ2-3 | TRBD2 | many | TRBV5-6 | CASSLRLAGGGSTDTQYF | TGTGCCAGCAGCTTGCGACTAGCGGGAGGTGGGAGCACAGATACGCAGTATTTT
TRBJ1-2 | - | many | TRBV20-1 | CSADDQKRIYGYTF | TGCAGTGCTGACGACCAAAAGAGGATTTATGGCTACACCTTC
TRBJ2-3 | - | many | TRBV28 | CASSLLGDTQYF | TGTGCCAGCAGTTTATTGGGGGATACGCAGTATTTT
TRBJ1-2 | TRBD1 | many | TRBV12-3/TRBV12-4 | CASSPGTGSGYTF | TGTGCCAGCAGTCCCGGGACAGGGAGTGGCTACACCTTC
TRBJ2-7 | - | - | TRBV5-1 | CASSFGAGAREQYF | TGCGCCAGCAGCTTCGGGGCGGGGGCGAGGGAGCAGTACTTC
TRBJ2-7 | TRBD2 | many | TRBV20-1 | CSAPRGSGSFEQYF | TGCAGTGCGCCTCGGGGTAGCGGGAGTTTCGAGCAGTACTTC
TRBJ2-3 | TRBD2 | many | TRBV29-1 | CSVGGLAGRTDTQYF | TGCAGCGTTGGGGGACTAGCGGGGCGCACAGATACGCAGTATTTT
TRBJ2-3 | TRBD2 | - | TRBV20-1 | CSARALGLAGEADTQYF | TGCAGTGCTAGAGCGTTGGGACTAGCGGGAGAGGCAGATACGCAGTATTTT
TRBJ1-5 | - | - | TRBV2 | CASSTEGGSNQPQHF | TGTGCCAGCAGTACAGAGGGTGGGTCAAATCAGCCCCAGCATTTT
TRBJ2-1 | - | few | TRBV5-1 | CASSLSQAIYNEQFF | TGCGCCAGCAGCTTGAGTCAGGCAATTTACAATGAGCAGTTCTTC
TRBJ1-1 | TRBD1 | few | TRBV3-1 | CASSQTRTGGKTEAFF | TGTGCCAGCAGCCAAACCCGGACAGGGGGCAAGACTGAAGCTTTCTTT
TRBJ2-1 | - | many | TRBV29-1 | CSVGWEDEQFF | TGCAGCGTTGGGTGGGAGGATGAGCAGTTCTTC
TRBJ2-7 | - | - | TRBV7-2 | CASSPGRAPYEQYF | TGTGCCAGCAGCCCAGGTAGGGCCCCCTACGAGCAGTACTTC
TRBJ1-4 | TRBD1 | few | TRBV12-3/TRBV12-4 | CASSTRGKLFF | TGTGCCAGCAGTACCAGGGGGAAACTGTTTTTT
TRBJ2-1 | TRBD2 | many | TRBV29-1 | CSTRGGASNEQFF | TGCAGCACGCGGGGGGGGGCAAGCAATGAGCAGTTCTTC
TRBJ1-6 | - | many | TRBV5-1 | CASSLPDYNSPLHF | TGCGCCAGCAGCTTGCCGGATTATAATTCACCCCTCCACTTT
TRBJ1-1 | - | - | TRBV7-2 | CASSPVMGTMNTEAFF | TGTGCCAGCAGCCCAGTCATGGGCACCATGAACACTGAAGCTTTCTTT
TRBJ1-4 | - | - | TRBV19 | CASDGFPSGSNEKLFF | TGTGCCAGCGATGGATTCCCATCGGGATCTAATGAAAAACTGTTTTTT
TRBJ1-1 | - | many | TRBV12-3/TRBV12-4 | CASSLGQRYPEAFF | TGTGCCAGCAGTTTAGGACAGAGATATCCCGAAGCTTTCTTT
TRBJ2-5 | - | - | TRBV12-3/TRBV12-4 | CASSLTQGLETQYF | TGTGCCAGCAGTTTAACGCAGGGGTTAGAGACCCAGTACTTC
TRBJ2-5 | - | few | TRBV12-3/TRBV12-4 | CASSHGTPQETQYF | TGTGCCAGCAGCCACGGGACCCCCCAAGAGACCCAGTACTTC
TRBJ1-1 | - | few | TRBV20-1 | CSARASRNTEAFF | TGCAGTGCTAGGGCCTCCAGGAACACTGAAGCTTTCTTT
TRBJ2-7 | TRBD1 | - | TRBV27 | CASSPLSGTASYEQYF | TGTGCCAGCAGTCCCCTTTCCGGGACAGCCAGCTACGAGCAGTACTTC
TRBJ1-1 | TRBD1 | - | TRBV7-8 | CASSLAQGRTEAFF | TGTGCCAGCAGCTTAGCACAGGGGAGGACTGAAGCTTTCTTT
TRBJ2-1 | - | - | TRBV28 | CASSSLALSNEQFF | TGTGCCAGCAGTTCTCTAGCCCTCTCCAATGAGCAGTTCTTC
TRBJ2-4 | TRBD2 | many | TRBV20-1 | CSARDIRLAGEGKNIQYF | TGCAGTGCTAGAGATATCAGGCTAGCGGGAGAAGGTAAAAACATTCAGTACTTC
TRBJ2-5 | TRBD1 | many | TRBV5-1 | CASSPDRAQETQYF | TGCGCCAGCAGTCCGGACAGGGCGCAAGAGACCCAGTACTTC
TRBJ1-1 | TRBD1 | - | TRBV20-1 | CSARAGGAGVTEAFF | TGCAGTGCTAGGGCAGGGGGCGCGGGTGTCACTGAAGCTTTCTTT
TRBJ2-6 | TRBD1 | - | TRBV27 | CASSRDRSISGANVLTF | TGTGCCAGCAGCCGGGACAGGTCTATCTCTGGGGCCAACGTCCTGACTTTC
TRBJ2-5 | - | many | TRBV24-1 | CATSEQGMETQYF | TGTGCCACCAGTGAGCAGGGCATGGAGACCCAGTACTTC
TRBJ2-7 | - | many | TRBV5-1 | CASSEGLGEQYF | TGCGCCAGCAGCGAGGGTCTGGGCGAGCAGTACTTC
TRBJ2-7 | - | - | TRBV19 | CASSTGTGGEQYF | TGTGCCAGTAGTACCGGGACCGGAGGGGAGCAGTACTTC
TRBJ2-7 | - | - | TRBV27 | CASKTRAGTMGSEQYF | TGTGCCAGCAAAACTCGGGCAGGTACCATGGGTAGCGAGCAGTACTTC
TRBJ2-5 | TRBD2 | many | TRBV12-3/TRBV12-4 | CASSPGTSGPGQETQYF | TGTGCCAGCAGTCCTGGGACTAGCGGGCCCGGCCAAGAGACCCAGTACTTC
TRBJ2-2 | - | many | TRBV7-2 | CASSLAGRELFF | TGTGCCAGCAGCTTAGCGGGAAGGGAGCTGTTTTTT
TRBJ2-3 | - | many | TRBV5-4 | CASSLDRFEVEYF | TGTGCCAGCAGCTTGGATAGATTTGAGGTCGAGTATTTT
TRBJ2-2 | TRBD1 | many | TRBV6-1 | CASRRTGGKNTGELFF | TGTGCCAGCAGACGGACAGGGGGCAAGAACACCGGGGAGCTGTTTTTT
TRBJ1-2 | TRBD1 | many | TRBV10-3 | CAISEWTGESGYTF | TGTGCCATCAGTGAGTGGACAGGGGAGTCGGGCTACACCTTC